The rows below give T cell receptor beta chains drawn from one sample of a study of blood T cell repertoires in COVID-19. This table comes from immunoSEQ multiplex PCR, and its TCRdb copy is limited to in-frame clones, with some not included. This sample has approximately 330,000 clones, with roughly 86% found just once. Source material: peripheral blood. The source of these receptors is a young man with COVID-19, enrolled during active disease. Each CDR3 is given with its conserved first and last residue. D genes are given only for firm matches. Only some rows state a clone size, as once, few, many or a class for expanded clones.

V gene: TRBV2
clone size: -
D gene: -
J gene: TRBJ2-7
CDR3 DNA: TGTGCCAGCAGTGAATTGATGTGGGGAGGGAGGGGGTACGAGCAGTACTTC
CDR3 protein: CASSELMWGGRGYEQYF

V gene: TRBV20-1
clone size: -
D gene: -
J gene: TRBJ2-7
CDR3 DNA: TGCAGTGCTAGTGACAGGACCTACGAGCAGTACTTC
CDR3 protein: CSASDRTYEQYF

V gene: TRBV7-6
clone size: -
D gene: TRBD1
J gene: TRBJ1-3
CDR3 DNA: TGTGCCAGCAGCTTAGACCCGGGACAGGGTTACTCTGGAAACACCATATATTTT
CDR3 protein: CASSLDPGQGYSGNTIYF

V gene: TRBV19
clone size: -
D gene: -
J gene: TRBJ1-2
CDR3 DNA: TGTGCCAGTAGTACACAGGGCTCGGTTGGGGGCTACACCTTC
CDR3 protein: CASSTQGSVGGYTF

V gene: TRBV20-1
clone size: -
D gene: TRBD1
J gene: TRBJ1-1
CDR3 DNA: TGCAGTGCTAGTCAGTCAGGGGGCCGAGGGAGGGGCTCTGAAGCTTTCTTT
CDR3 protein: CSASQSGGRGRGSEAFF

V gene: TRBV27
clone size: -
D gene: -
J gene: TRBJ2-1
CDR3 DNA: TGTGCCAGCAGTCCAAGGACAGCGGAGCAGTTCTTC
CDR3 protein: CASSPRTAEQFF

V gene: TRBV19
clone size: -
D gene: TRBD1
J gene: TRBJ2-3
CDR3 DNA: TGTGCCAGTGGCCCGGACAGGGGCACAGATACGCAGTATTTT
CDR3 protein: CASGPDRGTDTQYF

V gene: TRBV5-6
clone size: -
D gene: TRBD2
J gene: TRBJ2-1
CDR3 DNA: TGTGCCAGCAGCTTAGGGCTAGCGGGAGTTTCGTCGGGCAATGAGCAGTTCTTC
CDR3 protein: CASSLGLAGVSSGNEQFF

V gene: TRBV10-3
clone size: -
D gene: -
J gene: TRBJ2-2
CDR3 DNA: TGTGCCATCAAACAAGGGCATGATTCCGGGGGAGCGAACACCGGGGAGCTGTTTTTT
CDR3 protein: CAIKQGHDSGGANTGELFF

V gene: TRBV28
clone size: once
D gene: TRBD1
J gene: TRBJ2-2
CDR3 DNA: TGTGCCAGCAGGAAACAGGGGGCTGGGACCGGGGAGCTGTTTTTT
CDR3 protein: CASRKQGAGTGELFF

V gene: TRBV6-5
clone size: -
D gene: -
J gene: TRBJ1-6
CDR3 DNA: TGTGCCAGCTTGCCGGGTTGGAATTCACCCCTCCACTTT
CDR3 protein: CASLPGWNSPLHF

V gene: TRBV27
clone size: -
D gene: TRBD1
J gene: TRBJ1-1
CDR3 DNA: TGTGCCAGCACCAGGACAGGGGGCGAAGCTTTCTTT
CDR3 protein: CASTRTGGEAFF

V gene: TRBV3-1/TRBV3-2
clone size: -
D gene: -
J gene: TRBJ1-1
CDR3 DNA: TGTGCCAGCAGCCAACCGGGGGGGGCGCGAACTGAAGCTTTCTTT
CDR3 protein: CASSQPGGARTEAFF

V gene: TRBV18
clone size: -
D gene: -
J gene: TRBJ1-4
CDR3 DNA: TGTGCCAGCTCACCAGGACCTACCGCGGGCGAAAAACTGTTTTTT
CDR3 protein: CASSPGPTAGEKLFF

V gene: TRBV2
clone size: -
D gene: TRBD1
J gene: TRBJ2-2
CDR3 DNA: TGTGCCAGCGCTGACAGGGGGTGGAACACCGGGGAGCTGTTTTTT
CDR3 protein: CASADRGWNTGELFF

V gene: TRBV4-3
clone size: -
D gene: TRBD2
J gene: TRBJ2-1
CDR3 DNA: TGCGCCAGCAGCTTACCTGGGACTAGCGGGAAAAATGAGCAGTTCTTC
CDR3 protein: CASSLPGTSGKNEQFF

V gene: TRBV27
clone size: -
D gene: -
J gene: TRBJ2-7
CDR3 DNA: TGTGCCAGCAGCAAGTCCCAAGCGTTCTCCTACGAGCAGTACTTC
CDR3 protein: CASSKSQAFSYEQYF

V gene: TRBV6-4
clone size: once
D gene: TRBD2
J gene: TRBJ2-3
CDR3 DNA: TGTGCCAGCAGTGACTCCCGACTAGCGGGGGGCCCAAGCCCCACAGATACGCAGTATTTT
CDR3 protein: CASSDSRLAGGPSPTDTQYF

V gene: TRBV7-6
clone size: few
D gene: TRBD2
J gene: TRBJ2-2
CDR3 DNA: TGTGCCAGCAGCACGCTAGCGGGAGTTGCCGGGGAGCTGTTTTTT
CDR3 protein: CASSTLAGVAGELFF

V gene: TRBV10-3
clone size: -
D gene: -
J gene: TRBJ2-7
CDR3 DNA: TGTGCCATCCAGGGCAGTACCTACGAGCAGTACTTC
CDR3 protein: CAIQGSTYEQYF

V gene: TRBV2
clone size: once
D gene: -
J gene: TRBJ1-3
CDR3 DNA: TGTGCCAGCAGTGCCTTCCCAGACAACTCTGGAAACACCATATATTTT
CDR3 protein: CASSAFPDNSGNTIYF

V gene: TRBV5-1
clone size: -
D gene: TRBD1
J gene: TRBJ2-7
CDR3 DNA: TGCGCCAGCAGCTTGGGAGGGACAGGGGTCTCCTACGAGCAGTACTTC
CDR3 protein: CASSLGGTGVSYEQYF

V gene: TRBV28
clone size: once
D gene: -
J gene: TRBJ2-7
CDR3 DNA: TGTGCCAGCAGTTCTTACTCTTGGGAGCAGTACTTC
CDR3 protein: CASSSYSWEQYF

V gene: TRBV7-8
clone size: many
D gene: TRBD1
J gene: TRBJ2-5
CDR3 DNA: TGTGCCAGCAGCTTAGGGACAGGGGGAACCCAGTACTTC
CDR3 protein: CASSLGTGGTQYF

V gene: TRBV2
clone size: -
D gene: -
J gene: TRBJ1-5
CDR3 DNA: TGTGCCAGCTCCAGGGGCAATCAGCCCCAGCATTTT
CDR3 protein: CASSRGNQPQHF

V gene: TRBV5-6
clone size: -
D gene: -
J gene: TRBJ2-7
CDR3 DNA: TGTGCCAGCAGCTTGGGGACGGGAGCCTACGAGCAGTACTTC
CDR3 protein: CASSLGTGAYEQYF

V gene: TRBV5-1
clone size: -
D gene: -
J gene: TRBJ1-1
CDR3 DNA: TGCGCCAGCAGCCCCCGACCGATGGAGGACACTGAAGCTTTCTTT
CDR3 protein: CASSPRPMEDTEAFF

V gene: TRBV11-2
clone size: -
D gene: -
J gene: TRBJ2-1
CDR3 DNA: TGTGCCAGCAGCTTAACCGGGGGTTACAATGAGCAGTTCTTC
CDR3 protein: CASSLTGGYNEQFF

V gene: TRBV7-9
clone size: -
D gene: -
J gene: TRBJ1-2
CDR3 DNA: TGTGCCAGCAGCCCGGACGGGGGGTATGGCTACACCTTC
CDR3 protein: CASSPDGGYGYTF

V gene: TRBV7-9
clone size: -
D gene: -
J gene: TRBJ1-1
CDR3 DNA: TGTGCCAGCAGCCTCGACGGAGCAAGCCCCGGTGCTTTCTTT
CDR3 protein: CASSLDGASPGAFF

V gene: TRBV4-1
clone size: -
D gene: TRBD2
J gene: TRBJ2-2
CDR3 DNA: TGCGCCAGCAGTCGAGGCGGGAGGGCCACCCAAAGCACCGGGGAGCTGTTTTTT
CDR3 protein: CASSRGGRATQSTGELFF

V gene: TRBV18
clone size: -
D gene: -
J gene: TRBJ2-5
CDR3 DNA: TGTGCCAGCTCAAAATACAGGGAGGAGACCCAGTACTTC
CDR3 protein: CASSKYREETQYF

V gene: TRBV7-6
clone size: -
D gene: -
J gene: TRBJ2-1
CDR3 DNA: TGTGCCAGCAGCTTGTGGTCGGGGGTAGAGCAGTTCTTC
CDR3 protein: CASSLWSGVEQFF

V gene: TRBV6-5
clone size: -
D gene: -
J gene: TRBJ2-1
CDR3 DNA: TGTGCCAGCTGCCGGAGCGATGAGCAGTTCTTC
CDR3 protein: CASCRSDEQFF

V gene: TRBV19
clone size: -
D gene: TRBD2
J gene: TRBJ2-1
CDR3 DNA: TGTGCCAGTAGTATCCGACTAGCGGGAGTGTCCAATGAGCAGTTCTTC
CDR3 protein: CASSIRLAGVSNEQFF